Presented here are 30 T cell receptor beta chains from one specimen sequenced in a study of CD8 T cells in ankylosing spondylitis. Using its own MiXCR run on the 5' RACE reads, TCRdb lists one record per CDR3 protein. The sample lists about 35,000 distinct CDR3 sequences; 3% were seen once. Material for sequencing was blood, either unsorted or a sorted T cell fraction (not recorded which). These receptors were obtained from a male donor with ankylosing spondylitis or in good health (not recorded which).

The chain combines TRBV9 with TRBJ2-3; D may correspond to TRBD1 or TRBD2 (7 bases each). Trimming shortened V by 3 bases and J by 4 bases, and 12 bases separated the two germline ends. Per germline, CDR1 SGDLS and CDR2 YYNGEE. The CDR3 covers 14 residues. The CDR3, as DNA: TGTGCCAGCAGCGGACAGGGAGGGTCAGATACGCAGTATTTT. Its protein product is CASSGQGGSDTQYF. Full variable domain (missing parts from reference TRBV9 and TRBJ2-3): DSGVTQTPKHLITATGQRVTLRCSPRSGDLSVYWYQQSLDQGLQFLIQYYNGEERAKGNILERFSAQQFPDLHSELNLSSLELGDSALYFCASSGQGGSDTQYFGPGTRLTVL.

This clonotype was counted many times. The chain joins TRBV9 to TRBJ2-3; TRBD2 aligns across 7 bases. The CDR3 is made up of 14 amino acids. The germline V gene has CDR1 SGDLS and CDR2 YYNGEE. The V gene end was trimmed by 4 bases and the J gene end by 2 bases; junction bases not matched to a gene: 4. CDR3 region: CASSPTSATDTQYF. The CDR3 DNA reads as TGTGCCAGCAGCCCCACTAGCGCCACAGATACGCAGTATTTT.

In this sample, this clonotype turned up many times. The V call is TRBV9, the J call TRBJ2-3; D remains unclear. CDR1 is SGDLS, CDR2 YYNGEE, per germline. Deletions cut 0 bases from V and 0 bases from J, with 11 bases between. The CDR3 has 16 amino acids. The chain's CDR3 is CASSVVAAPSTDTQYF. The CDR3, as DNA: TGTGCCAGCAGCGTAGTAGCAGCTCCTAGCACAGATACGCAGTATTTT.

This clonotype was found many times. This chain connects TRBV9 to TRBJ1-2; TRBD1 agrees at 8 bases. The CDR3 sequence is 13 residues long. Trimming cost V 3 bases and J 7 bases; bases outside gene matches: 5. Germline V CDR1 and CDR2: SGDLS, YYNGEE. The CDR3 sequence is CASSDAGGGGYTF. The CDR3 nucleotides read TGTGCCAGCAGCGACGCAGGGGGCGGTGGCTACACCTTC.

This clonotype has a count of ten or more. V usage is TRBV9 and J usage is TRBJ2-1; the D gene is possibly TRBD2 (7 bases). V lost 0 bases and J lost 9, with 13 bases in between. The CDR3 length is 14 residues. Germline V gene lookup returns CDR1 SGDLS and CDR2 YYNGEE. CDR3 region: CASSVGGGLLEQFF. CDR3 nucleotide sequence: TGTGCCAGCAGCGTAGGGGGGGGGCTGCTTGAGCAGTTCTTC.

This clonotype was seen repeatedly, ten times or more. This chain uses TRBV9 with TRBJ2-3, with D perhaps given as TRBD1 or TRBD2 (6 bases each). The V and J ends lost 0 bases and 0 bases respectively, with 8 bases between them. CDR3 length equals 15 residues. Germline V gene sequence: CDR1 SGDLS, CDR2 YYNGEE. The CDR3 sequence is CASSVGGASTDTQYF. The CDR3 nucleotides are TGTGCCAGCAGCGTAGGGGGGGCTAGCACAGATACGCAGTATTTT.

At least ten counts were recorded for this clonotype. The genes are TRBV9 and TRBJ2-2; the D is unclear. The length of the CDR3 is 14 residues. Germline assignment: CDR1 SGDLS and CDR2 YYNGEE. V gave up 3 bases and J gave up 2 bases, with 8 bases separating them. DNA for the CDR3: TGTGCCAGCAGCGCCCTACCAAACACCGGGGAGCTGTTTTTT. It specifies CASSALPNTGELFF. Complete variable domain (other parts from reference TRBV9 and TRBJ2-2): DSGVTQTPKHLITATGQRVTLRCSPRSGDLSVYWYQQSLDQGLQFLIQYYNGEERAKGNILERFSAQQFPDLHSELNLSSLELGDSALYFCASSALPNTGELFFGEGSRLTVL.

Ten or more counts support this clonotype. V is TRBV9 and J is TRBJ1-5, with D unclear. The germline V gene has CDR1 SGDLS and CDR2 YYNGEE. Trimming removed 0 bases from V and 4 bases from J, with 8 bases in between. The CDR3 length is 14 residues. CDR3 loop: CASSVEAENQPQHF. CDR3 DNA: TGTGCCAGCAGCGTAGAGGCAGAAAATCAGCCCCAGCATTTT.

This clonotype was counted many times. The rearrangement joins TRBV9 to TRBJ2-1, with 10 bases that match TRBD1. J lost 6 bases, V lost 1 base, and 1 base had no gene match. Germline values: CDR1 SGDLS, CDR2 YYNGEE. This CDR3 is 14 amino acids long. CDR3 region: CASSVRDRGNEQFF. CDR3 DNA: TGTGCCAGCAGCGTAAGGGACAGGGGCAATGAGCAGTTCTTC.

This clonotype was counted ten times or more. The chain couples TRBV9 to TRBJ1-2; D remains ambiguous. The V and J ends lost 0 bases and 0 bases respectively, with 9 bases between them. The germline V gene has CDR1 SGDLS and CDR2 YYNGEE. The CDR3 extends over 15 amino acids. This CDR3 is CASSVDNGPNYGYTF. Here the CDR3 DNA reads TGTGCCAGCAGCGTAGATAACGGACCTAACTATGGCTACACCTTC.

Many counts were recorded for this clonotype. The chain recombines TRBV9 with TRBJ1-2, with TRBD1 identical over 7 bases. Per the germline V gene, CDR1 is SGDLS and CDR2 is YYNGEE. Trimming at V came to 1 base and at J to 4 bases, leaving 10 bases not matched to a gene. The CDR3 extends over 16 amino acids. The CDR3: CASSVNSGGMGYGYTF. CDR3 nucleotide sequence: TGTGCCAGCAGCGTAAATTCAGGGGGTATGGGCTATGGCTACACCTTC.

This clonotype was detected many times. This chain uses TRBV21-1 with TRBJ2-2. TRBV21-1 is shown as a pseudogene. The CDR3 is 16 amino acids. CDR3 sequence reads: CASILRPLGGPGELFF. The DNA for the CDR3 is TGTGCCAGCATCTTGAGACCACTGGGTGGACCCGGGGAGCTGTTTTTT.

Only a few counts were recorded for this clonotype. The gene calls are TRBV9 and TRBJ2-5; TRBD2 agrees at 14 bases. This CDR3 has 15 amino acids. Unmatched junction bases numbered 1, after V lost 3 bases and J lost 3 bases. CDR1 is SGDLS and CDR2 is YYNGEE in the germline V gene. CDR3 amino acids: CASSAGLAGEETQYF. CDR3 nucleotides: TGTGCCAGCAGCGCGGGACTAGCGGGAGAAGAGACCCAGTACTTC.

This clonotype was observed at least ten times. This chain links TRBV9 with TRBJ2-5, with TRBD2 matching 12 bases. CDR1 and CDR2 (germline): SGDLS, YYNGEE. This CDR3 comprises 16 residues. After removal of 4 bases from V and 5 bases from J, the junction contained 9 bases not matched to a gene. CDR3 sequence: CASSLQLAGGWETQYF. CDR3 DNA sequence: TGTGCCAGCAGCCTCCAACTAGCGGGGGGATGGGAGACCCAGTACTTC.

This clonotype was seen repeatedly, ten times or more. This chain uses TRBV9 with TRBJ2-2; 7 nucleotides align to TRBD2. V was pared by 3 bases and J by 10 bases, with 9 bases of the junction left unmatched. Germline CDR1 is SGDLS and CDR2 is YYNGEE. CDR3 length: 14 amino acids. Here the CDR3 reads CASSGLATASELFF. The CDR3 DNA reads as TGTGCCAGCAGCGGACTAGCAACCGCCTCGGAGCTGTTTTTT.

This clonotype occurred many times. The CDR3 DNA is TGTGCCAGCAGCCTCGGGGGGGGGTCACCCCTCCACTTT. It codes for CASSLGGGSPLHF. This sequence joins TRBV9 and TRBJ1-6; TRBD1 might be the D (5 bases). The V end lost 4 bases, the J end lost 10 bases, and 12 bases lay between the germline ends. Germline V lookup: CDR1 SGDLS, CDR2 YYNGEE. The CDR3 covers 13 residues. The full variable domain, with the rest looked up from reference TRBV9 and TRBJ1-6, is DSGVTQTPKHLITATGQRVTLRCSPRSGDLSVYWYQQSLDQGLQFLIQYYNGEERAKGNILERFSAQQFPDLHSELNLSSLELGDSALYFCASSLGGGSPLHFGNGTRLTVT.

At least ten counts were recorded for this clonotype. The chain employs TRBV9 and TRBJ2-1; 12 bases match TRBD2. Germline V gives CDR1 SGDLS, CDR2 YYNGEE. CDR3 length: 16 residues. V trimming: 2 bases; J trimming: 3 bases; junction bases outside the gene matches: 3. For the CDR3, the DNA is TGTGCCAGCAGCGTGACGACTAGCGGGGGCTACAATGAGCAGTTCTTC. It encodes CASSVTTSGGYNEQFF. Full variable domain (remainder filled in from reference TRBV9 and TRBJ2-1): DSGVTQTPKHLITATGQRVTLRCSPRSGDLSVYWYQQSLDQGLQFLIQYYNGEERAKGNILERFSAQQFPDLHSELNLSSLELGDSALYFCASSVTTSGGYNEQFFGPGTRLTVL.

This clonotype showed up many times. V gene TRBV9 combines with J gene TRBJ2-5; 12 nucleotides agree with TRBD2. Germline lookup yields CDR1 SGDLS and CDR2 YYNGEE. The V and J ends lost 4 bases and 5 bases, in that order; junction bases with no gene match: 12. The CDR3 consists of 17 residues. CDR3 loop: CASSSHLLAGGGETQYF. CDR3 bases: TGTGCCAGCAGCTCACACTTACTAGCGGGGGGTGGTGAGACCCAGTACTTC. The full variable domain, in which reference TRBV9 and TRBJ2-5 provide the parts outside the CDR3, is DSGVTQTPKHLITATGQRVTLRCSPRSGDLSVYWYQQSLDQGLQFLIQYYNGEERAKGNILERFSAQQFPDLHSELNLSSLELGDSALYFCASSSHLLAGGGETQYFGPGTRLLVL.

At least ten counts were recorded for this clonotype. This chain links TRBV9 with TRBJ1-2; D not certain. From germline, CDR1 is SGDLS and CDR2 YYNGEE. With 0 bases removed from V and 6 bases from J, the gap between germline ends came to 12 bases. The CDR3 consists of 14 residues. The CDR3 DNA is TGTGCCAGCAGCGTAGACGGCAGGTGGGATGGCTACACCTTC. It translates to CASSVDGRWDGYTF.

CDR3 loop: CASSPNPTSMLQFF. The CDR3 DNA follows: TGTGCCAGCAGCCCAAATCCCACCTCAATGCTGCAGTTCTTC. The gene calls are TRBV9 and TRBJ2-1; D is ambiguous. From germline, CDR1 is SGDLS and CDR2 YYNGEE. The V and J ends lost 4 bases and 12 bases respectively, with 20 bases between them. The CDR3 is made up of 14 amino acids.

This clonotype was counted at least ten times. The rearrangement uses TRBV9 and TRBJ2-1; no definite D call. Trimming left V 0 bases short and J 1 base short, with 8 bases between. CDR3 length equals 15 residues. From germline, CDR1 is SGDLS and CDR2 YYNGEE. In DNA form, the CDR3 reads TGTGCCAGCAGCGTAGCGGCGGAATCCTACAATGAGCAGTTCTTC. It is translated as CASSVAAESYNEQFF. The complete variable domain, with remaining parts taken from reference TRBV9 and TRBJ2-1, reads DSGVTQTPKHLITATGQRVTLRCSPRSGDLSVYWYQQSLDQGLQFLIQYYNGEERAKGNILERFSAQQFPDLHSELNLSSLELGDSALYFCASSVAAESYNEQFFGPGTRLTVL.

This clonotype was observed many times. This chain connects TRBV9 to TRBJ2-2; 9 bases agree with TRBD2. Per germline, CDR1 SGDLS and CDR2 YYNGEE. The CDR3 spans 15 residues. V was pared by 2 bases and J by 7 bases, with 6 bases of the junction left unmatched. The CDR3 is CASSVRGGLDGELFF. The CDR3 coding sequence is TGTGCCAGCAGCGTGCGGGGGGGCCTTGACGGGGAGCTGTTTTTT. Combining the CDR3 with reference TRBV9 and TRBJ2-2 gives the whole variable domain DSGVTQTPKHLITATGQRVTLRCSPRSGDLSVYWYQQSLDQGLQFLIQYYNGEERAKGNILERFSAQQFPDLHSELNLSSLELGDSALYFCASSVRGGLDGELFFGEGSRLTVL.

This clonotype was observed once. The chain has TRBV9 and TRBJ2-3; D is unresolved. Trimming cost V 2 bases and J 5 bases, with 12 bases left between them. Germline lookup yields CDR1 SGDLS and CDR2 YYNGEE. The CDR3 covers 14 residues. CDR3 DNA: TGTGCCAGCAGCGTCTCTAGGGTCCGAGATACGCAGTATTTT. Amino acids: CASSVSRVRDTQYF. Using reference TRBV9 and TRBJ2-3 for the parts outside the CDR3, the full variable domain is DSGVTQTPKHLITATGQRVTLRCSPRSGDLSVYWYQQSLDQGLQFLIQYYNGEERAKGNILERFSAQQFPDLHSELNLSSLELGDSALYFCASSVSRVRDTQYFGPGTRLTVL.

This clonotype showed up many times. The genes are TRBV9 and TRBJ1-4; the D gene is possibly TRBD1 (6 bases). The CDR3 length is 15 residues. V dropped 4 bases and J dropped 3 bases, with 13 bases sitting between them. Germline assignment: CDR1 SGDLS and CDR2 YYNGEE. The chain's CDR3 is CASSFRDIANEKLFF. The CDR3 region has the DNA TGTGCCAGCAGCTTCCGGGACATTGCTAATGAAAAACTGTTTTTT. Full variable domain (rest looked up from reference TRBV9 and TRBJ1-4): DSGVTQTPKHLITATGQRVTLRCSPRSGDLSVYWYQQSLDQGLQFLIQYYNGEERAKGNILERFSAQQFPDLHSELNLSSLELGDSALYFCASSFRDIANEKLFFGSGTQLSVL.

This clonotype appeared many times. The V gene is TRBV21-1, the J gene TRBJ2-7; no check of the table's D call, TRBD1, against the DNA was made. TRBV21-1 is deemed a pseudogene. CDR3 length equals 16 residues. The CDR3 sequence: CASSKVGRGRSYEQYV. The DNA of the CDR3 is TGTGCCAGCAGCAAAGTGGGGAGGGGGCGATCCTACGAGCAGTACGTC.

This clonotype was seen ten or more times. The V gene is TRBV9, the J gene TRBJ2-5; TRBD1 aligns across 7 bases. Germline V lookup: CDR1 SGDLS, CDR2 YYNGEE. The V and J ends lost 1 base and 10 bases, in that order; junction bases with no gene match: 4. The CDR3 length is 12 residues. The CDR3 nucleotides are TGTGCCAGCAGCGTAACAGGGGAAATCCAGTACTTC. As protein: CASSVTGEIQYF.

This clonotype occurred many times. The chain couples TRBV9 to TRBJ2-1; TRBD1 is a possible D gene (5 bases). Germline CDR1 SGDLS, CDR2 YYNGEE. V was clipped by 4 bases and J by 8 bases, with 16 bases between them. The CDR3 is made up of 14 amino acids. CDR3 nucleotide sequence: TGTGCCAGCAGCATACGGAGAAGGGGCGATGAGCAGTTCTTC. Protein product: CASSIRRRGDEQFF.

This clonotype was picked up many times. This sequence joins TRBV9 and TRBJ2-1; 11 bases fit TRBD2. This CDR3 region has 18 residues. Trimming at V came to 6 bases and at J to 5 bases, leaving 16 bases not matched to a gene. Germline-derived CDR1 and CDR2 are SGDLS and YYNGEE. The CDR3 region is CASTRGLADLLGNNEQFF. DNA of the CDR3: TGTGCCAGCACCCGGGGACTAGCGGACCTTCTAGGGAACAATGAGCAGTTCTTC.

This clonotype came up many times. The chain employs TRBV27 and TRBJ2-5; D call uncertain. CDR3 length: 12 amino acids. Trimming stripped 2 bases from V and 5 bases from J, with 6 bases between. From germline, CDR1 is MNHEY and CDR2 SMNVEV (reference sequence). CDR3 in amino acids: CASSLASETQYF. The DNA for the CDR3 is TGTGCCAGCAGTTTAGCGTCGGAGACCCAGTACTTC.

This clonotype was counted ten times or more. This chain uses TRBV9 with TRBJ2-1; TRBD2 matches at 7 bases. The V gene end was trimmed by 1 base and the J gene end by 1 base; junction bases not matched to a gene: 5. This CDR3 is 16 amino acids long. In germline, CDR1 is SGDLS, CDR2 YYNGEE. The CDR3 DNA is TGTGCCAGCAGCGTATGGGGCGGGAGTTCCTACAATGAGCAGTTCTTC. It yields the protein CASSVWGGSSYNEQFF.